These 23 T cell receptor beta chains were sequenced from one sample in a study of blood T cell repertoires in COVID-19. The data were produced by immunoSEQ multiplex PCR, yet TCRdb's version contains in-frame clones alone and is incomplete. The sample lists roughly 290,000 clones, 80% to 90% occurring once. Specimen: PBMCs or T cells enriched from blood (not recorded which). The receptors were gathered from a woman aged 25 to 39 who had recovered from COVID-19.

The chain combines TRBV25-1 with TRBJ1-1; D is ambiguous. The germline V and J ends were trimmed by 1 base and 2 bases, with 14 bases remaining between them. Germline loops: CDR1 MGHDK, CDR2 SYGVNS. The CDR3 has 16 residues. The CDR3 sequence: CASSEFSSAGNTEAFF. Written as DNA, the CDR3 is TGTGCCAGCAGTGAATTCTCATCCGCCGGTAACACTGAAGCTTTCTTT.

The chain uses TRBV5-1 and TRBJ1-2, with D unclear. The CDR3 runs to 14 residues. V dropped 0 bases and J dropped 7 bases, with 13 bases sitting between them. The germline gives CDR1 SGHRS, CDR2 YFSETQ. The CDR3 DNA follows: TGCGCCAGCAGCTTGGGTTTCGGGTCTATTGGCTACACCTTC. Translation: CASSLGFGSIGYTF.

The J gene is TRBJ2-2, the V gene TRBV11-1, with D perhaps TRBD1 (6 bases). Germline V CDR1 and CDR2: SGHAT, FQDESV (reference sequence). The CDR3 loop spans 13 amino acids. V lost 6 bases and J 1 base, leaving 6 bases between the germline ends. DNA for the CDR3: TGTGCCAGCAGAGGGGGGAACACCGGGGAGCTGTTTTTT. Its protein is CASRGGNTGELFF.

This clone was recorded at least ten times. This chain connects TRBV6-5 to TRBJ2-7; D is possibly TRBD1 (5 bases). The CDR3 covers 13 residues. Trimming pared 1 base from V and 2 bases from J, leaving 6 bases between. From germline, CDR1 is MNHEY and CDR2 SVGAGI. The CDR3 bases are TGTGCCAGCAGTTACTTGGGGCCCTACGAGCAGTACTTC. Translated, it gives CASSYLGPYEQYF.

V is TRBV19 and J is TRBJ1-1; 9 positions agree with TRBD1. CDR1 is LNHDA and CDR2 is SQIVND in the germline V gene (reference sequence). The junction had 5 bases not matched to a gene; V was cut back by 5 bases and J by 1 base. The CDR3 sequence is 15 residues long. The CDR3 DNA reads TGTGCCAGTAGTTGGCCGGGACAGGGGAACACTGAAGCTTTCTTT. Translated, it gives CASSWPGQGNTEAFF.

This rearrangement joins TRBV9 to TRBJ2-1, with D tentatively TRBD1 (5 bases). The CDR3 is 12 residues long. Deletions cut 3 bases from V and 9 bases from J, with 10 bases between. Germline V lookup: CDR1 SGDLS, CDR2 YYNGEE. The CDR3 nucleotides are TGTGCCAGCAGCGCTCAGGGTGGTGAGCAGTTCTTC. Translated: CASSAQGGEQFF.

The rearrangement links TRBV4-1 to TRBJ2-3; TRBD2 is a possible D gene (5 bases). The CDR3 has 18 residues. With 1 base removed from V and 6 bases from J, the gap between germline ends came to 23 bases. Germline V lookup: CDR1 MGHRA, CDR2 YSYEKL. In nucleotides, the CDR3 is TGCGCCAGCAGCCAAGGGGTCCTCGTCCGAGGGCCCTCGGATACGCAGTATTTT. It specifies CASSQGVLVRGPSDTQYF.

V gene TRBV15 combines with J gene TRBJ1-5; 10 bases fit TRBD1. V gave up 5 bases and J gave up 0 bases; unmatched junction bases: 13. There are 19 residues in the CDR3. Per the germline V gene, CDR1 is LNHNV and CDR2 is YYDKDF (reference sequence). The CDR3 bases are TGTGCCACCAGCTCTACGGCGGACAGGGGGATCTATAGCAATCAGCCCCAGCATTTT. Its protein is CATSSTADRGIYSNQPQHF.

On this clone: The sample carries other DNA sequences with the same CDR3. The genes are TRBV10-3 and TRBJ2-3, with D perhaps TRBD1 (5 bases). CDR3 length: 13 residues. Trimming left V 3 bases short and J 1 base short, with 5 bases between. Germline V gene sequence: CDR1 ENHRY, CDR2 SYGVKD. CDR3 sequence (DNA): TGTGCCATCAGTGACAGGGGCACAGATACGCAGTATTTT. It translates to CAISDRGTDTQYF.

The V and J genes are TRBV5-8 and TRBJ2-1, with a tentative D call TRBD1 (5 bases). This CDR3 has 19 residues. The germline gives CDR1 SGHTS, CDR2 YDEGEE. Deletions cut 4 bases from V and 4 bases from J, with 27 bases between. CDR3 coding DNA: TGTGCCAGCAGCCCTCGTGCTAGGTGGGGCATTCGCGTTTACAATGAGCAGTTCTTC. It encodes CASSPRARWGIRVYNEQFF.

The gene calls are TRBV19 and TRBJ1-5, with D possibly TRBD1 on 5 matching bases. This CDR3 has 12 residues. Looked up from germline, CDR1 is LNHDA and CDR2 is SQIVND (reference sequence). Deletions cut 10 bases from V and 6 bases from J, with 13 bases between. CDR3 DNA sequence: TGTGCCACTAACCAGGGAACTCAGCCCCAGCATTTT. Protein product: CATNQGTQPQHF.

The rearrangement links TRBV5-1 to TRBJ1-2, with TRBD1 as a possible D gene (5 bases). Trimming removed 5 bases from V and 4 bases from J, with 18 bases in between. Per germline, CDR1 SGHRS and CDR2 YFSETQ. CDR3 length equals 15 residues. In nucleotides, the CDR3 is TGCGCCAGCAGTAAAGCAACCATCCAGGGCTATGGCTACACCTTC. It yields the protein CASSKATIQGYGYTF.

The chain carries TRBV28 and TRBJ1-3; D not certain. Deletions cut 6 bases from V and 0 bases from J, with 3 bases between. The CDR3 totals 12 residues. Germline V gives CDR1 MDHEN, CDR2 SYDVKM. CDR3 in amino acids: CASSVSGNTIYF. The CDR3 DNA is TGTGCCAGCAGCGTCTCTGGAAACACCATATATTTT.

The gene calls are TRBV2 and TRBJ1-6, with unresolved D. CDR1 is SNHLY, CDR2 FYNNEI, per germline. With 4 bases removed from V and 7 bases from J, the gap between germline ends came to 5 bases. CDR3 length: 12 amino acids. As DNA, the CDR3 is TGTGCCAGCAGTGTTGAGAATTCACCCCTCCACTTT. Its protein product is CASSVENSPLHF.

This clone has only a few counts. The V and J genes are TRBV5-4 and TRBJ2-5; TRBD2 matches 7 bases. The germline gives CDR1 SGHNT, CDR2 YYREEE (reference sequence). This CDR3 is 15 amino acids long. Trimming cost V 0 bases and J 4 bases; bases outside gene matches: 6. This CDR3 reads CASSLARASGETQYF. Here the CDR3 DNA reads TGTGCCAGCAGCTTGGCCAGGGCTAGCGGAGAGACCCAGTACTTC.

V gene TRBV7-9 combines with J gene TRBJ1-1; D possibly corresponds to TRBD1 (5 bases). The germline V and J ends were trimmed by 5 bases and 1 base, with 14 bases remaining between them. Germline lookup yields CDR1 SEHNR and CDR2 FQNEAQ (reference sequence). The CDR3 is 15 amino acids. The CDR3 nucleotides are TGTGCCAGCAGCCCTCGAACCGGGGGGAACACTGAAGCTTTCTTT. Amino acids: CASSPRTGGNTEAFF.

The chain employs TRBV9 and TRBJ2-7, with a tentative D call TRBD1 (6 bases). Trimming shortened V by 4 bases and J by 4 bases, and 18 bases separated the two germline ends. The V gene's germline CDR1 is SGDLS and CDR2 YYNGEE. The CDR3 length is 15 residues. The CDR3 DNA follows: TGTGCCAGCAGCCCCCGTTCCCAGGGGTCTTACGAGCAGTACTTC. It yields the protein CASSPRSQGSYEQYF.

The chain uses TRBV19 and TRBJ1-5; 10 bases are shared with TRBD1. Germline lookup yields CDR1 LNHDA and CDR2 SQIVND (reference sequence). The V and J ends lost 6 bases and 6 bases, in that order; junction bases with no gene match: 2. This CDR3 contains 13 residues. This CDR3 is CASRRTGGQPQHF. Here the CDR3 DNA reads TGTGCCAGTAGAAGGACAGGGGGTCAGCCCCAGCATTTT.

This clone was detected only a few times. The chain employs TRBV11-2 and TRBJ1-4, with D possibly TRBD1 on 5 matching bases. In germline, CDR1 is SGHAT, CDR2 FQNNGV. The V gene lost 2 bases and the J gene lost 0 bases, with 10 bases spanning the gap. The CDR3 spans 16 residues. The CDR3 bases are TGTGCCAGCAGCTTAAGGGGCCGGCCAACTAATGAAAAACTGTTTTTT. Protein: CASSLRGRPTNEKLFF.

The count of this clone is one. The chain has TRBV11-2 and TRBJ2-7, with D unresolved. V was trimmed by 0 bases and J by 4 bases, leaving 10 bases between them. CDR3 length equals 14 residues. Germline V gene lookup returns CDR1 SGHAT and CDR2 FQNNGV. The CDR3 DNA follows: TGTGCCAGCAGCTTAGATGTGGCACCTTACGAGCAGTACTTC. It codes for CASSLDVAPYEQYF.

This sequence joins TRBV29-1 and TRBJ2-7; D is possibly TRBD2 (5 bases). Trimming took off 4 bases at V and 7 bases at J, with 23 bases between the two ends. This CDR3 has 15 amino acids. Germline V gives CDR1 SQVTM, CDR2 ANQGSEA. This CDR3 is CSVALTSDAGSEQYF. As DNA, the CDR3 is TGCAGCGTTGCACTGACCTCGGATGCGGGCTCTGAGCAGTACTTC.

J is TRBJ2-5 and V is TRBV2; TRBD1 matches 11 bases. V shed 4 bases and J 7 bases; nucleotides not matched to a gene: 8. This CDR3 is built from 15 residues. The germline V gene encodes CDR1 SNHLY and CDR2 FYNNEI. The CDR3 loop reads CASSAGQGARGTQYF. In DNA form, the CDR3 reads TGTGCCAGCAGTGCCGGACAGGGGGCTCGGGGGACCCAGTACTTC.

The V and J genes are TRBV27 and TRBJ1-6, with D uncertain. The ends were cut back, 5 bases at V and 4 bases at J, with 3 bases in the middle. CDR3 length equals 12 residues. Germline lookup yields CDR1 MNHEY and CDR2 SMNVEV (reference sequence). The CDR3 DNA follows: TGTGCCAGCAGTCAATATAATTCACCCCTCCACTTT. As protein: CASSQYNSPLHF.